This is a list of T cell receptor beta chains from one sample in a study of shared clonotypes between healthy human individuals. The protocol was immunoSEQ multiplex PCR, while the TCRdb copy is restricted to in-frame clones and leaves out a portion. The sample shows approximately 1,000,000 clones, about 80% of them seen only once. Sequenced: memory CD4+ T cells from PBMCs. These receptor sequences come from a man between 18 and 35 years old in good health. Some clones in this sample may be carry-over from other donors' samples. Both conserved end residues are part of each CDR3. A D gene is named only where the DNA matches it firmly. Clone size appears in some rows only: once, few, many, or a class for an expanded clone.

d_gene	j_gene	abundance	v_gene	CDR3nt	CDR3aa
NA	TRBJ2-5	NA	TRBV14	TGTGCCAGCAGCCAAGCAGGGGCGGGGACCCAGTACTTC	CASSQAGAGTQYF
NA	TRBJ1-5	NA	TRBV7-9	TGTGCCTCCCAAGGGGATAGCAATCAGCCCCAGCATTTT	CASQGDSNQPQHF
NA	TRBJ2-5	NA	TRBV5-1	TGCGCCAGCGGGCCACGTACCGTTGGTGAGACCCAGTACTTC	CASGPRTVGETQYF
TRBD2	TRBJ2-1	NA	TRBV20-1	TGCAGTGCTAGAGTCGGCGGGAGGCAGTTCTTC	CSARVGGRQFF
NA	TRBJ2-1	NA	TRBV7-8	TGTGCCAGCAGCCCCGTATCCTACAATGAGCAGTTCTTC	CASSPVSYNEQFF
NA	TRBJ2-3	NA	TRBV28	TGTGCCAGCAGTTTATGGGGGCGGACCACAGATACGCAGTATTTT	CASSLWGRTTDTQYF
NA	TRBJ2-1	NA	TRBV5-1	TGCGCCAGCAGCACCCTATCGGGCAATGAGCAGTTCTTC	CASSTLSGNEQFF
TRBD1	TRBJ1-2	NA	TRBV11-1	TGTGCCAGCAGCCAACAGGGGGTCTATGGCTACACCTTC	CASSQQGVYGYTF
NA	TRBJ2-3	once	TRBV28	TGTGCCAGCAGTTTTTTGCGAGCGGAGCCCCGAGATACGCAGTATTTT	CASSFLRAEPRDTQYF
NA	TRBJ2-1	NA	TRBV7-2	TGTGCCAGCAGCTTCGGGATTCTCTACAATGAGCAGTTCTTC	CASSFGILYNEQFF
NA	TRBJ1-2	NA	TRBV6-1	TGTGCCAGCATAGACCAGGGGTTGACTATCTATGGCTACACCTTC	CASIDQGLTIYGYTF
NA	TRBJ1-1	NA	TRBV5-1	TGCGCCAGCAGCCCCGGGAGAGGGAGCACTGAAGCTTTCTTT	CASSPGRGSTEAFF
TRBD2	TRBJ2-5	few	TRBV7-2	TGTGCCAGCAGCTCAGGGACTAGCGGGTGGGAGACCCAGTACTTC	CASSSGTSGWETQYF
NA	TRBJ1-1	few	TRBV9	TGTGCCAGCAGCTACGCGGGGAACACTGAAGCTTTCTTT	CASSYAGNTEAFF
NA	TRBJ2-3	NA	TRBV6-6	TGTGCCAGCAGTTACTCCCGCCCCTACCCCACAGATACGCAGTATTTT	CASSYSRPYPTDTQYF
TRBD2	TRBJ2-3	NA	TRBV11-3	TGTGCCAGCAGCTTAGGACTAGCCCGTGGAGGGCCCACAGATACGCAGTATTTT	CASSLGLARGGPTDTQYF